Below, 5 T cell receptor beta chains from the same sample are listed, as sequenced in a study of long-term antiretroviral therapy in people with HIV. Survey level was the resolution at which the v3.0 immunoSEQ assay ran. The method was immunoSEQ multiplex PCR; TCRdb's version includes in-frame clones alone and lacks a portion of them. Here the sample spans around 21,000 clones, 90% being singletons. The sequenced sample was unsorted PBMCs, obtained approximately 4.5 years before starting antiretroviral therapy. These receptors came from a woman in her 30s with HIV.

With respect to this clone: At one boundary the junction diverges from the germline segment, which might be a read error. The rearrangement joins TRBV7-3 to TRBJ2-3, with TRBD2 as a possible D gene (6 bases). Germline V CDR1 and CDR2: SGHTA, FQGTGA. The CDR3 has 15 residues. CDR3 DNA: TGTGCCAGCAGCTTAGTCCCCGGGGACTTCTCCTCTTATTTTTTT. It codes for CASSLVPGDFSSYFF.

The chain carries TRBV7-2 and TRBJ2-5; the D gene is possibly TRBD2 (6 bases). CDR3 length: 15 amino acids. Trimming left V 5 bases short and J 2 bases short, with 15 bases between. Looked up from germline, CDR1 is SGHTA and CDR2 is FQGNSA. The CDR3 spells CASSLGSGGQETQYF. CDR3 bases: TGTGCCAGCAGCCTGGGGTCCGGGGGTCAAGAGACCCAGTACTTC.

CDR3 coding DNA: TGTGCCAGCAGTGCAAGTTTAAACACCGGGGAGCTGTTTTTT. Its protein is CASSASLNTGELFF. The chain carries TRBV6-1 and TRBJ2-2; D gene ambiguous. The CDR3 has 14 residues. Germline CDR1 MNHNS, CDR2 SASEGT. V lost 4 bases and J lost 2, with 8 bases in between.

V is TRBV5-1 and J is TRBJ2-3, with 7 positions matching TRBD1. Looked up from germline, CDR1 is SGHRS and CDR2 is YFSETQ. CDR3 length equals 15 residues. Germline trimming cut 3 bases from V and 3 bases from J; bases unmatched to any gene: 7. The CDR3: CASSWKGGATDTQYF. Here the CDR3 DNA reads TGCGCCAGCAGCTGGAAAGGGGGCGCAACAGATACGCAGTATTTT.

The table lists this clone with a few counts. This chain links TRBV4-3 with TRBJ2-7; possible D gene TRBD1, 5 bases. The ends were cut back, 0 bases at V and 4 bases at J, with 13 bases in the middle. CDR1 LGHNA and CDR2 YSLEER come from the germline V gene. The CDR3 runs to 15 residues. In DNA form, the CDR3 reads TGCGCCAGCAGCCAAGATAAAAGGGGCCCGTACGAGCAGTACTTC. It encodes CASSQDKRGPYEQYF.